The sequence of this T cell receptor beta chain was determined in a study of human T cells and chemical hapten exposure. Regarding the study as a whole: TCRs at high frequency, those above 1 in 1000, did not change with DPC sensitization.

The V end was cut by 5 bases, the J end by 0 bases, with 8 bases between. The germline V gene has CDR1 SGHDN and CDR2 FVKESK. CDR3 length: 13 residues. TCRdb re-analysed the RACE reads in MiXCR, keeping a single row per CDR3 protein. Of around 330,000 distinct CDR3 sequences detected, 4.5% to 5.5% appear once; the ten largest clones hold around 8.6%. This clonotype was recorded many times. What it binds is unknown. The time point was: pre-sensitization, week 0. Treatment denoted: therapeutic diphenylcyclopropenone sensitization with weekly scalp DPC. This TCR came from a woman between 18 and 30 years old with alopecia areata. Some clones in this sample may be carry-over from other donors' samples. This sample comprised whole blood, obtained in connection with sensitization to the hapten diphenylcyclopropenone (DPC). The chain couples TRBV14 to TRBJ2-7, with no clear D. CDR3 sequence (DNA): TGTGCCAGCAGCTGGGCACTCTCCTACGAGCAGTACTTC. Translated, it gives CASSWALSYEQYF.